This T cell receptor (beta chain) appears in the sequencing data of a study of technical replicates of blood from a few donors. Repertoires were generated with immunoSEQ multiplex PCR, while TCRdb's copy carries only in-frame clones and drops some. The sample gives over 70,000 clones, around 95% of which show up once; 0.39% is in the top ten. Germline values: CDR1 WSHSY, CDR2 SAAADI. The V end lost 5 bases, the J end lost 0 bases, and 8 bases lay between the germline ends. The CDR3 spans 13 residues. V gene TRBV10-2 combines with J gene TRBJ2-7; no firm D call. Sequenced input: T cells isolated from PBMCs. This clonotype was sampled from a human donor in good health. CDR3 loop: CASSKASSYEQYF. The CDR3 nucleotides read TGCGCCAGCAGTAAGGCTAGCTCCTACGAGCAGTACTTC.